Listed here is a single T cell receptor (beta chain). Method: immunoSEQ multiplex PCR; TCRdb's copy keeps in-frame clones and lacks some. The top ten hold approximately 0.38% of the sample, which has fewer than 1.8 million clones, approximately 98.5% seen once. This sample was taken from a study of shared clonotypes between healthy human individuals. Trimming left V 0 bases short and J 0 bases short, with 11 bases between. From germline, CDR1 is LNHNV and CDR2 YYDKDF (reference sequence). The CDR3 is 16 residues long. The specimen sequenced was naive CD4+ T cells sorted from blood. Documented subset: CD45RA+ positively selected. This TCR was sampled from a man aged 25 to 40 in good health. This chain connects TRBV15 to TRBJ1-1, with no clear D. In DNA, the CDR3 is TGTGCCACCAGCAGAGATAGGAGGATCATGAACACTGAAGCTTTCTTT. Its protein product is CATSRDRRIMNTEAFF.